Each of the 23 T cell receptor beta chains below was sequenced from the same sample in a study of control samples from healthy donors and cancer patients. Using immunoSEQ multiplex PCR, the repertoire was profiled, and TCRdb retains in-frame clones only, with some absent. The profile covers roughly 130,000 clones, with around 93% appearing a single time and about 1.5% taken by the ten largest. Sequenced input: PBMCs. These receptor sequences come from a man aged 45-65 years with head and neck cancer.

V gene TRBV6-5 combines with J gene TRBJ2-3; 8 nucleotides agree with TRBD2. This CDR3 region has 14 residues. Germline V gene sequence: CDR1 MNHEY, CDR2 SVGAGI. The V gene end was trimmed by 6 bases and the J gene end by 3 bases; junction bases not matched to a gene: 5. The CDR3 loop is CASSLPGGTDTQYF. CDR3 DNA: TGTGCCAGCAGCCTCCCGGGGGGGACAGATACGCAGTATTTT.

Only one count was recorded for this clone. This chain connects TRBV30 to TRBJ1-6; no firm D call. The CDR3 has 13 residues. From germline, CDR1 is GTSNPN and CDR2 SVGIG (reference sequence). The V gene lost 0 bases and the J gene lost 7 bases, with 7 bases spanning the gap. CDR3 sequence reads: CAWSVRSNSPLHF. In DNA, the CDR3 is TGTGCCTGGAGTGTAAGGTCAAATTCACCCCTCCACTTT.

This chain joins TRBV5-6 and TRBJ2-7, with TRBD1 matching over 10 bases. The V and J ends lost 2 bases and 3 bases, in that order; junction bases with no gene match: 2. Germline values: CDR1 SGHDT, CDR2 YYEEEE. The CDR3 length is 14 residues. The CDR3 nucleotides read TGTGCCAGCAGCTTCGGGACAGGGGACTACGAGCAGTACTTC. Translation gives CASSFGTGDYEQYF.

In DNA form, the CDR3 reads TGTGCCAGCAGCTTCCGGGACAGCCGAAATCAGTACTTC. It specifies CASSFRDSRNQYF. This chain uses TRBV5-4 with TRBJ2-7; 7 bases line up with TRBD1. Germline loops: CDR1 SGHNT, CDR2 YYREEE (reference sequence). CDR3 size: 13 residues. Germline trimming cut 2 bases from V and 10 bases from J; bases unmatched to any gene: 9.

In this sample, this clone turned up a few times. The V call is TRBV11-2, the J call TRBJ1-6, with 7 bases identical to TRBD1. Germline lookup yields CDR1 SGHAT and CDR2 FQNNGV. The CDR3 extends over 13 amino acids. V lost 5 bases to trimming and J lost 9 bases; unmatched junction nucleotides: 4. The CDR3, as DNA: TGTGCCAGCAGCAGGGACAGAACTTCACCCCTCCACTTT. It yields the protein CASSRDRTSPLHF.

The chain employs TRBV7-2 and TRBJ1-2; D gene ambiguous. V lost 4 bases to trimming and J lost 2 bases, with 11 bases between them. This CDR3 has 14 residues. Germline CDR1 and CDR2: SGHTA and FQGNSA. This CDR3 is CASSSADGNYGYTF. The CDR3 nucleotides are TGTGCCAGCAGCTCAGCCGACGGCAACTATGGCTACACCTTC.

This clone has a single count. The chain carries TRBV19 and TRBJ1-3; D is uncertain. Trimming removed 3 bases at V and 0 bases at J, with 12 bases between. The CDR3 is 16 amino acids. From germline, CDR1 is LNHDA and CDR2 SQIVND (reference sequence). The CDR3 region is CASSIKGQPSGNTIYF. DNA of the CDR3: TGTGCCAGTAGTATTAAAGGTCAACCCTCTGGAAACACCATATATTTT.

The CDR3 DNA is TGTGCCAGCAGTTTAACAGGGGTCGATTCACCCCTCCACTTT. Translating it yields CASSLTGVDSPLHF. The rearrangement links TRBV28 to TRBJ1-6; 7 nucleotides agree with TRBD1. This CDR3 region has 14 residues. CDR1 is MDHEN and CDR2 is SYDVKM in the germline V gene. The junction had 3 bases not matched to a gene; V was cut back by 2 bases and J by 8 bases.

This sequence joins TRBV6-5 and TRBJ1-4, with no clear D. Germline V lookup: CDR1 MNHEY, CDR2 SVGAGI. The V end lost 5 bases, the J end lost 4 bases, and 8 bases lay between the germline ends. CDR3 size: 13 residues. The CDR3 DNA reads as TGTGCCAGCAGTAAGACGGTTAATGAAAAACTGTTTTTT. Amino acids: CASSKTVNEKLFF.

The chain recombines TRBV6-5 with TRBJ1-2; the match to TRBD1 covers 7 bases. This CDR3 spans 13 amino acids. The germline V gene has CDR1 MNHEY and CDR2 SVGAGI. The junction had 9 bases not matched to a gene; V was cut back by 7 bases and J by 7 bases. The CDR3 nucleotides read TGTGCCAGCACCCTCACGGGACAGACTGGCTACACCTTC. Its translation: CASTLTGQTGYTF.

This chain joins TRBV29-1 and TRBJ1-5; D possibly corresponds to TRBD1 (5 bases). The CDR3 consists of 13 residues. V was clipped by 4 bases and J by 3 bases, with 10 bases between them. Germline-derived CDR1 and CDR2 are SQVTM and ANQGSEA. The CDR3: CSVALTDNQPQHF. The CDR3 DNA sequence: TGCAGCGTTGCGCTGACAGACAATCAGCCCCAGCATTTT.

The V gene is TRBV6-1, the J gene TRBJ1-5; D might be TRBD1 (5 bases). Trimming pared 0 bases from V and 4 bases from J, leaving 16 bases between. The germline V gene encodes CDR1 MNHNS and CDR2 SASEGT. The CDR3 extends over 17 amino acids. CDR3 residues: CASSEAMPGRGNQPQHF. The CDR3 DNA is TGTGCCAGCAGTGAAGCGATGCCGGGACGGGGGAATCAGCCCCAGCATTTT.

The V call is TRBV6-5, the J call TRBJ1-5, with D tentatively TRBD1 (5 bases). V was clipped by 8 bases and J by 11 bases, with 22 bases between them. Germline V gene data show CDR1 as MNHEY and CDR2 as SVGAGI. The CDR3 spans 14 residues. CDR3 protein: CASEQQGLIVSQHF. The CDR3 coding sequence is TGTGCCAGCGAACAGCAGGGTTTAATTGTGTCCCAGCATTTT.

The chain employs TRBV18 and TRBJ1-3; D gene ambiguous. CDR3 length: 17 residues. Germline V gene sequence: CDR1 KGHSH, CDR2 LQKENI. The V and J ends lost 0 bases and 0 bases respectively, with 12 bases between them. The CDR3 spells CASSPPNSQSSGNTIYF. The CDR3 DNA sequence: TGTGCCAGCTCACCACCGAACAGTCAGAGCTCTGGAAACACCATATATTTT.

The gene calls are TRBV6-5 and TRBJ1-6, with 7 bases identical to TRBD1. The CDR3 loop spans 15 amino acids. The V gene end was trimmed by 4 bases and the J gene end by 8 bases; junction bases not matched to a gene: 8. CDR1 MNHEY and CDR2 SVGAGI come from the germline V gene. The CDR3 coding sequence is TGTGCCAGCAGTTGGGCCCAAGGGGGCCATTCACCCCTCCACTTT. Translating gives CASSWAQGGHSPLHF.

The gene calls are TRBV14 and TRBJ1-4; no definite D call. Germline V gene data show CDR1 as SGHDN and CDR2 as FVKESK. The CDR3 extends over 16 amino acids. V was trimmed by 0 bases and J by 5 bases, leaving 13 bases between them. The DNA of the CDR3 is TGTGCCAGCAGCCAAGAATTACGGAGTAAAAATGAAAAACTGTTTTTT. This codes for CASSQELRSKNEKLFF.

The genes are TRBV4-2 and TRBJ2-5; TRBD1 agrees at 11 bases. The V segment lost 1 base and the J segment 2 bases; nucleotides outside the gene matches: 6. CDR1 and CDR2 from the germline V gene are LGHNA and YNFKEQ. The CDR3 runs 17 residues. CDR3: CASSQVSGQGAQETQYF. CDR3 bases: TGTGCCAGCAGCCAAGTATCCGGACAGGGGGCACAAGAGACCCAGTACTTC.

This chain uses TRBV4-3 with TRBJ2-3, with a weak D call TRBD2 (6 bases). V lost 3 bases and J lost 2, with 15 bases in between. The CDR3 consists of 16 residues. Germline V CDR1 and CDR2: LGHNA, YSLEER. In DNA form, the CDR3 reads TGCGCCAGCAGCCAGGTAGAGGCGGGGACCACAGATACGCAGTATTTT. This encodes CASSQVEAGTTDTQYF.

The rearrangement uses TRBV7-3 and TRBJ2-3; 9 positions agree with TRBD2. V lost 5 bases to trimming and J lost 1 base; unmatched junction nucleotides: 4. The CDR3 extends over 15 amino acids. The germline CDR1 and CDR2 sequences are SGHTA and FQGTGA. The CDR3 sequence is CASSLGLAGTDTQYF. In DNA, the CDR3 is TGTGCCAGCAGCCTGGGACTAGCAGGCACAGATACGCAGTATTTT.

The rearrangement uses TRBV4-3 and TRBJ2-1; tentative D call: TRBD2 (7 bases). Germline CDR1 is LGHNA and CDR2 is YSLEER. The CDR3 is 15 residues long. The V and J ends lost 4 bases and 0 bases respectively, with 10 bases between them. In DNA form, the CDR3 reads TGCGCCAGCAGCCTAGGGGGGGCCTCCTACAATGAGCAGTTCTTC. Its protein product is CASSLGGASYNEQFF.

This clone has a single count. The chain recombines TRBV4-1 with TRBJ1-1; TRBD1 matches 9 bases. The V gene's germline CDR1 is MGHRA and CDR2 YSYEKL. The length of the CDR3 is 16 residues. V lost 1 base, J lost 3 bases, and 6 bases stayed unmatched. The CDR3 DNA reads TGCGCCAGCAGCCAAGTTCCGGGACAGGGATACACTGAAGCTTTCTTT. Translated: CASSQVPGQGYTEAFF.

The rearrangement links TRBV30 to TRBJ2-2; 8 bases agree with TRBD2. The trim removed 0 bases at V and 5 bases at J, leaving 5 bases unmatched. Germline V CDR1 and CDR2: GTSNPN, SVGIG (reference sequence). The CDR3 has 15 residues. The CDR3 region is CAWSVNTGGTGELFF. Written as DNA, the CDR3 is TGTGCCTGGAGTGTTAATACGGGGGGGACCGGGGAGCTGTTTTTT.

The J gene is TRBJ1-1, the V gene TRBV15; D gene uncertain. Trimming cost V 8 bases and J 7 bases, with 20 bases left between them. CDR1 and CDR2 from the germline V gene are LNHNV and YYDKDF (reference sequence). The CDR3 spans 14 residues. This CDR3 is CATEPVGAQSEAFF. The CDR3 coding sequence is TGTGCCACCGAGCCTGTTGGTGCCCAAAGTGAAGCTTTCTTT.